The text below deals with one T cell receptor (beta chain). The target antigen is unknown. These data belong to a study of T-cell reconstitution after alpha-beta-depleted transplantation in children. Study-level points and caveats: There were reportedly several hundred expanded graft clones from which alpha-beta T cells came about two months after transplant. T-cell counts and diversity at one year following transplant were attributed mainly to newly produced T cells. In some patients, recipient T cells and intrathymic progenitors surviving conditioning explained high day-60 diversity.

For TCRbeta, the library was prepared with unique molecular identifiers. Each CDR3 protein is one row after TCRdb ran MiXCR on the PCR reads. The sample lists 610,000 or so distinct CDR3 sequences, 25% to 30% occurring once. This CDR3 spans 16 amino acids. Deletions cut 0 bases from V and 4 bases from J, with 14 bases between. CDR1 and CDR2 from the germline V gene are SGHDT and YYEEEE. Sequences were derived from PBMCs, sampled before TCRalphabeta/CD19-depleted stem cell transplant. The sequence was collected from a boy under three years old with Wiskott-Aldrich syndrome, due to receive a stem cell transplant. This chain joins TRBV5-6 and TRBJ2-1; the D gene is possibly TRBD1 (8 bases). The chain's CDR3 is CASSLETGEGYNEQFF. The CDR3 nucleotides are TGTGCCAGCAGCTTGGAGACAGGGGAGGGTTACAATGAGCAGTTCTTC. The whole variable domain, filled in from reference TRBV5-6 and TRBJ2-1, reads DAGVTQSPTHLIKTRGQQVTLRCSPKSGHDTVSWYQQALGQGPQFIFQYYEEEERQRGNFPDRFSGHQFPNYSSELNVNALLLGDSALYLCASSLETGEGYNEQFFGPGTRLTVL.